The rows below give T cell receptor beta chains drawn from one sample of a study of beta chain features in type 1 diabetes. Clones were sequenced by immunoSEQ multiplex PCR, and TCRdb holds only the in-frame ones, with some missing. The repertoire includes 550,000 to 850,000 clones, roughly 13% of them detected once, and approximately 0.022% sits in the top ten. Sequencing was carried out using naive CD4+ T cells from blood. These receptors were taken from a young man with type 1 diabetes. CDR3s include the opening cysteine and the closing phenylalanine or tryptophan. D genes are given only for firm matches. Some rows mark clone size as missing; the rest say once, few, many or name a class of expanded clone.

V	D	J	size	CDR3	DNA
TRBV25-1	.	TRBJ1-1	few	CASSWDTYTEAFF	TGTGCCAGCAGTTGGGACACCTACACTGAAGCTTTCTTT
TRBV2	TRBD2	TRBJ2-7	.	CASSPLAGGYYEQYF	TGTGCCAGCAGTCCACTAGCGGGAGGGTACTACGAGCAGTACTTC
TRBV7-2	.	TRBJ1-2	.	CASLYPGYTF	TGTGCCAGCCTCTATCCGGGCTACACCTTC
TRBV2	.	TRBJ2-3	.	CASSGEAAQYF	TGTGCCAGCAGTGGTGAAGCCGCGCAGTATTTT
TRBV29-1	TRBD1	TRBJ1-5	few	CSVASGQGGGNQPQHF	TGCAGCGTTGCCTCGGGACAGGGGGGAGGCAATCAGCCCCAGCATTTT
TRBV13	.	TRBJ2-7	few	CASSLRSSYEQYF	TGTGCCAGCAGCTTGAGGAGCTCCTACGAGCAGTACTTC
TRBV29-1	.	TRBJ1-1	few	CSVEGGWRTEAFF	TGCAGCGTGGAGGGGGGATGGCGCACTGAAGCTTTCTTT
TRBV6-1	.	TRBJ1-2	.	CASRGNYGYTF	TGTGCCAGCAGAGGCAACTATGGCTACACCTTC
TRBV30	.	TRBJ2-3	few	CAWNMIAESTDTQYF	TGTGCCTGGAATATGATAGCGGAAAGCACAGATACGCAGTATTTT
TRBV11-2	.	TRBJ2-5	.	CASSFSAVQETQYF	TGTGCCAGCAGCTTTTCAGCCGTCCAAGAGACCCAGTACTTC
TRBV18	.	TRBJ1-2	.	CASSPQGNYGYTF	TGTGCCAGCTCACCACAGGGAAACTATGGCTACACCTTC
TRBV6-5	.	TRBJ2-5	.	CASSYSEVPWETQYF	TGTGCCAGCAGTTACTCGGAGGTACCGTGGGAGACCCAGTACTTC
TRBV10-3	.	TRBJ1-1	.	CAIRETGTEAFF	TGTGCCATCAGGGAGACGGGGACTGAAGCTTTCTTT
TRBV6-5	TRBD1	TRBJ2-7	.	CASSYWTGGYEQYF	TGTGCCAGCAGTTACTGGACAGGGGGCTACGAGCAGTACTTC
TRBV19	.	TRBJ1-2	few	CASSPRARGGYTF	TGTGCCAGTAGCCCGAGGGCACGAGGCGGCTACACCTTC
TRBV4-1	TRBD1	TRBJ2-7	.	CASSQGFRDRGAGEYF	TGCGCCAGCAGCCAAGGGTTCCGGGACAGGGGCGCAGGGGAGTACTTC
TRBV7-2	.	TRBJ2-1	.	CASSLVTGVNNEQFF	TGTGCCAGCAGCTTAGTTACTGGCGTGAACAATGAGCAGTTCTTC
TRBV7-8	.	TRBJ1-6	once	CASGGESSYNSPLHF	TGTGCCAGCGGGGGGGAAAGCTCCTATAATTCACCCCTCCACTTT
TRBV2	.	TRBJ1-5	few	CASSEETARVGQPQHF	TGTGCCAGCAGTGAAGAGACAGCCAGGGTCGGTCAGCCCCAGCATTTT
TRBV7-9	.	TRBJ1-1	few	CASSLQGSTEAFF	TGTGCCAGCAGCCTTCAGGGAAGCACTGAAGCTTTCTTT
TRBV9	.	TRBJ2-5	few	CASSPLGGAQETQYF	TGTGCCAGCAGCCCCCTAGGCGGGGCCCAAGAGACCCAGTACTTC
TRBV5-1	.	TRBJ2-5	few	CASSFLGRRGETQYF	TGCGCCAGCAGCTTCCTAGGACGGAGGGGAGAGACCCAGTACTTC
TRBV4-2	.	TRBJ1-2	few	CASSQDWSQGTNYGYTF	TGTGCCAGCAGCCAAGATTGGTCTCAGGGGACTAACTATGGCTACACCTTC
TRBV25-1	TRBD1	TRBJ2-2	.	CASSERGRTGELFF	TGTGCCAGCAGTGAGAGGGGGCGGACCGGGGAGCTGTTTTTT
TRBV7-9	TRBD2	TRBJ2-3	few	CASSMLAVTDTQYF	TGTGCCAGCAGCATGCTAGCGGTCACAGATACGCAGTATTTT
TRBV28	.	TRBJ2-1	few	CASSLASDGFAGQFF	TGTGCCAGCAGTCTAGCCTCCGACGGATTCGCGGGGCAGTTCTTC
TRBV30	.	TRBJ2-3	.	CAWGDIADTQYF	TGTGCCTGGGGAGATATCGCAGATACGCAGTATTTT
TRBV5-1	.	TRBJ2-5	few	CASSPSGPQETQYF	TGCGCCAGCAGCCCCAGCGGCCCTCAAGAGACCCAGTACTTC
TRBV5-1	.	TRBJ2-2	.	CASSQASEARTGELFF	TGCGCCAGCAGCCAAGCGTCAGAGGCCAGAACCGGGGAGCTGTTTTTT
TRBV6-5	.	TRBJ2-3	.	CASSYWGRGTDTQYF	TGTGCCAGCAGTTACTGGGGCAGGGGAACAGATACGCAGTATTTT
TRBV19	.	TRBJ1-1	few	CASSIVGLYTEAFF	TGTGCCAGTAGTATAGTCGGGCTATACACTGAAGCTTTCTTT
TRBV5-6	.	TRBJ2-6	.	CASSLMGTGANVLTF	TGTGCCAGCAGCTTAATGGGGACTGGGGCCAACGTCCTGACTTTC
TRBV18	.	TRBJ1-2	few	CASSPSGPRRDYGYTF	TGTGCCAGCTCACCTTCGGGGCCGAGACGTGACTATGGCTACACCTTC
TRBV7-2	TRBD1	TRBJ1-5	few	CASSSSGQGSQPQHF	TGTGCCAGCAGCTCCTCGGGACAGGGGAGTCAGCCCCAGCATTTT